Sequencing of this TCR beta chain was carried out in a study of cytomegalovirus exposure and HLA in healthy donors. As for the study in general: Some 200 million T cells yielded roughly 120 million unique TCR beta sequences, as an earlier analysis found. General study points: There were about 160 TCR beta chains listed as cytomegalovirus-associated. TCR beta sequences reportedly predicted most subjects' HLA-A and HLA-B alleles accurately.

To note about this clone: Its specificity is not known.

PCR used 60 Vbeta primers and 13 Jbeta primers. Some clones are missing from TCRdb's copy, which holds only in-frame ones; the method was immunoSEQ multiplex PCR. The data hold some 100,000 clones, with approximately 72% observed a single time. There are 15 residues in the CDR3. CDR1 and CDR2 from the germline V gene are MNHNS and SASEGT. Trimming cost V 2 bases and J 4 bases; bases outside gene matches: 3. J is TRBJ1-5 and V is TRBV6-1; 9 positions agree with TRBD1. Sequenced: PBMCs. The TCR sequence derives from a male donor in good health and CMV-seropositive. The CDR3 loop is CASSELTGGNQPQHF. The CDR3 nucleotides read TGTGCCAGCAGTGAACTGACAGGGGGAAATCAGCCCCAGCATTTT.